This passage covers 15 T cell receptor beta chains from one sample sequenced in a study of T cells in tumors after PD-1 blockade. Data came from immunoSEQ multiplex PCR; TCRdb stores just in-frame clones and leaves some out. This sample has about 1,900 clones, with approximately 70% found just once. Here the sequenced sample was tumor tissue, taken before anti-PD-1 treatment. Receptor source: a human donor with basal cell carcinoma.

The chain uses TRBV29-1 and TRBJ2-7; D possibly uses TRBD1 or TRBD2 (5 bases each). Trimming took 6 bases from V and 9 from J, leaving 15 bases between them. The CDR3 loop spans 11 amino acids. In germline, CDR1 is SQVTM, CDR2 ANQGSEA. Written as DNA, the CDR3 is TGCAGCGTGGCCCAGGGACCTGGGCAGTACTTC. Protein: CSVAQGPGQYF.

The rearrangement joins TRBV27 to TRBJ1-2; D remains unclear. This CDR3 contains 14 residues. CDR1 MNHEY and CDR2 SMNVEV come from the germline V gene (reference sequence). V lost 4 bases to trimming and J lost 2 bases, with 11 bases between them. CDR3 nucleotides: TGTGCCAGCAGTTCAGGCGGGCAGAACTATGGCTACACCTTC. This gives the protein CASSSGGQNYGYTF.

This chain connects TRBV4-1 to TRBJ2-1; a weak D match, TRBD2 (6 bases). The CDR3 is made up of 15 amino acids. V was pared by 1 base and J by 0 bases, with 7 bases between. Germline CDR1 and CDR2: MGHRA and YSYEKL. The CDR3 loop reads CASSQGRGSYNEQFF. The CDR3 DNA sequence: TGCGCCAGCAGCCAAGGGCGGGGCTCCTACAATGAGCAGTTCTTC.

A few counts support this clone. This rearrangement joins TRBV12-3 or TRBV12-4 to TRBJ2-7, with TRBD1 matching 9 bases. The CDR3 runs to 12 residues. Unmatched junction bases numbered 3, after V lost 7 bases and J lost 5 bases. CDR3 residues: CASKTGGHEQYF. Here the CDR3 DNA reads TGTGCCAGCAAAACAGGGGGCCACGAGCAGTACTTC.

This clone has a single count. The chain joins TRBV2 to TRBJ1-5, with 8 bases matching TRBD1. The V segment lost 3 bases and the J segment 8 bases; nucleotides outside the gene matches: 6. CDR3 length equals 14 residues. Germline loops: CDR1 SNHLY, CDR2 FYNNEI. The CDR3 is CASSDQGARKPQHF. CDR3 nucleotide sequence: TGTGCCAGCAGTGACCAGGGGGCGCGCAAGCCCCAGCATTTT.

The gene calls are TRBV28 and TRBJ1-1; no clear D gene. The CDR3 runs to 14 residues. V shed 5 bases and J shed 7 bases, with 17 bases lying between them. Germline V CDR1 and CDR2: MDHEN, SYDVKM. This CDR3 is CASSPETRIGEAFF. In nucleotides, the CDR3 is TGTGCCAGCAGTCCCGAGACCCGGATCGGTGAAGCTTTCTTT.

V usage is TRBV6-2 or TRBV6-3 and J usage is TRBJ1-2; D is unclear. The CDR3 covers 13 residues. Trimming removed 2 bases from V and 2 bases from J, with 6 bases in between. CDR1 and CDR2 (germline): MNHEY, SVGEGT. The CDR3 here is CASSYGINYGYTF. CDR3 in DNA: TGTGCCAGCAGTTACGGGATAAACTATGGCTACACCTTC.

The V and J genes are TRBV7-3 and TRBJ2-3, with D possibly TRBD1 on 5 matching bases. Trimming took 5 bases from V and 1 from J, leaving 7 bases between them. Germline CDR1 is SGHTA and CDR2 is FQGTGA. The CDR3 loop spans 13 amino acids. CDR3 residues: CASSPQGTDTQYF. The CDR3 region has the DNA TGTGCCAGCAGCCCACAGGGCACAGATACGCAGTATTTT.

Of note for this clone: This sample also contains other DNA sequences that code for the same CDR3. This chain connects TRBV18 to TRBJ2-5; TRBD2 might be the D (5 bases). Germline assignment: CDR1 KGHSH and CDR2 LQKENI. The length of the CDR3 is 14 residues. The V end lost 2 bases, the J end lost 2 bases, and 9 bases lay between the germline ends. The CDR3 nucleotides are TGTGCCAGCTCACCAAGGACTGGTCAAGAGACCCAGTACTTC. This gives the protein CASSPRTGQETQYF.

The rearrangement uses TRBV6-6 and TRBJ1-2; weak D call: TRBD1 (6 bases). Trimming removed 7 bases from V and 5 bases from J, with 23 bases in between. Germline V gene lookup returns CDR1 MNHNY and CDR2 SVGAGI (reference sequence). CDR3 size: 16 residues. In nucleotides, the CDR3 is TGTGCCAGCAAGGACAGAAACCCCCGGGGTCTATATGGCTACACCTTC. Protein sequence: CASKDRNPRGLYGYTF.

CDR3 nucleotides: TGTGCCAGCAGCTTCTCCGGGAGATTAAGCTATGGCTACACCTTC. It codes for CASSFSGRLSYGYTF. The rearrangement joins TRBV5-6 to TRBJ1-2; D gene unclear. Germline V gene sequence: CDR1 SGHDT, CDR2 YYEEEE. The CDR3 consists of 15 residues. With 2 bases removed from V and 4 bases from J, the gap between germline ends came to 15 bases. Together with reference TRBV5-6 and TRBJ1-2, the CDR3 gives the full variable domain: DAGVTQSPTHLIKTRGQQVTLRCSPKSGHDTVSWYQQALGQGPQFIFQYYEEEERQRGNFPDRFSGHQFPNYSSELNVNALLLGDSALYLCASSFSGRLSYGYTFGSGTRLTVV.

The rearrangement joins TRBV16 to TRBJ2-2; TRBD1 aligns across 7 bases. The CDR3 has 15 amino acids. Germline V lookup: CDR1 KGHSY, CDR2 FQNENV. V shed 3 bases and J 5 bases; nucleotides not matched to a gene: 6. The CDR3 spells CASSHPTGRTGELFF. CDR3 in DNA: TGTGCCAGCAGCCATCCGACAGGGCGGACCGGGGAGCTGTTTTTT.

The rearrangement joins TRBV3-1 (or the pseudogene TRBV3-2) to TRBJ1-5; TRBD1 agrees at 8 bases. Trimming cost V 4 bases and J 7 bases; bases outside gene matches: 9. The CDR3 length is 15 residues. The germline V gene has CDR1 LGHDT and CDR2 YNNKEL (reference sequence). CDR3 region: CASSPDRVRWQPQHF. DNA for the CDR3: TGTGCCAGCAGCCCGGACAGGGTTCGATGGCAGCCCCAGCATTTT.

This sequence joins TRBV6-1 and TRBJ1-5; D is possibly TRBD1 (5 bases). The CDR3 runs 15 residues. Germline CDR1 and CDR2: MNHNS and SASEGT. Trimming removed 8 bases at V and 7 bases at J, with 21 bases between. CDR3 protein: CASCSDGAGAQPQHF. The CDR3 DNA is TGTGCCAGCTGCTCCGACGGGGCAGGAGCCCAGCCCCAGCATTTT.

CDR3 bases: TGTGCCAGTAGTGAAGGGACAGGGGGGACCGGGGAGCTGTTTTTT. The encoded protein is CASSEGTGGTGELFF. V and J are TRBV19 and TRBJ2-2; 11 positions agree with TRBD1. Per germline, CDR1 LNHDA and CDR2 SQIVND (reference sequence). V was clipped by 5 bases and J by 5 bases; unmatched bases: 4. The CDR3 is 15 amino acids. Based on the CDR3 plus reference TRBV19 and TRBJ2-2, the full variable domain is DGGITQSPKYLFRKEGQNVTLSCEQNLNHDAMYWYRQDPGQGLRLIYYSQIVNDFQKGDIAEGYSVSREKKESFPLTVTSAQKNPTAFYLCASSEGTGGTGELFFGEGSRLTVL.